One and the same sample provided the 10 T cell receptor beta chains below, sequenced in a study of control samples from healthy donors and cancer patients. Measured with immunoSEQ multiplex PCR; TCRdb has only the in-frame clones, and not every one. The repertoire consists of under 200,000 clones, with roughly 91% occurring once and the leading ten covering roughly 1.6%. The specimen was blood. These receptors originate from a woman in her twenties or thirties in good health.

The chain recombines TRBV18 with TRBJ2-3; D may be TRBD1 (6 bases). Germline V gene sequence: CDR1 KGHSH, CDR2 LQKENI. The V and J ends lost 3 bases and 6 bases respectively, with 10 bases between them. CDR3 length: 13 amino acids. CDR3 in DNA: TGTGCCAGCTCACCGGGGGCGGACGATACGCAGTATTTT. Translating it yields CASSPGADDTQYF. Full variable domain (rest looked up from reference TRBV18 and TRBJ2-3): NAGVMQNPRHLVRRRGQEARLRCSPMKGHSHVYWYRQLPEEGLKFMVYLQKENIIDESGMPKERFSAEFPKEGPSILRIQQVVRGDSAAYFCASSPGADDTQYFGPGTRLTVL.

V is TRBV5-3 and J is TRBJ1-1; weak D call: TRBD1 (5 bases). TRBV5-3 is given ORF status, its function remaining uncertain. The length of the CDR3 is 14 residues. V dropped 4 bases and J dropped 1 base, with 11 bases sitting between them. Here the CDR3 reads CARSQATGNTEAFF. The CDR3 DNA reads as TGTGCCAGAAGCCAAGCCACAGGGAACACTGAAGCTTTCTTT.

The chain uses TRBV11-3 and TRBJ2-1, with 9 bases lining up with TRBD1. Germline V lookup: CDR1 SGHNT, CDR2 YENEEA. The CDR3 consists of 14 residues. Trimming took 5 bases from V and 7 from J; bases not matched to a gene: 6. CDR3: CASSPRQGGNEQFF. In DNA, the CDR3 is TGTGCCAGCAGCCCCCGACAGGGGGGGAATGAGCAGTTCTTC. The full variable domain, rest sourced from reference TRBV11-3 and TRBJ2-1, is EAGVVQSPRYKIIEKKQPVAFWCNPISGHNTLYWYLQNLGQGPELLIRYENEEAVDDSQLPKDRFSAERLKGVDSTLKIQPAELGDSAVYLCASSPRQGGNEQFFGPGTRLTVL.

This clone was counted once. The V and J genes are TRBV9 and TRBJ2-7; D uncertain. V dropped 0 bases and J dropped 1 base, with 5 bases sitting between them. Germline V CDR1 and CDR2: SGDLS, YYNGEE. This CDR3 region has 13 residues. The DNA for the CDR3 is TGTGCCAGCAGCGTAGGAGGATCCTACGAGCAGTACTTC. Translating it yields CASSVGGSYEQYF.

The rearrangement joins TRBV5-1 to TRBJ2-7, with D perhaps TRBD1 (6 bases). Germline CDR1 and CDR2: SGHRS and YFSETQ. Trimming removed 4 bases from V and 1 base from J, with 6 bases in between. This CDR3 region has 12 residues. The chain's CDR3 is CASSTGSYEQYF. CDR3 bases: TGCGCCAGCAGCACAGGGTCCTACGAGCAGTACTTC.

This clone has only one observation. V usage is TRBV6-1 and J usage is TRBJ1-1; no clear D. Germline V gene data show CDR1 as MNHNS and CDR2 as SASEGT. Trimming removed 1 base at V and 1 base at J, with 7 bases between. The CDR3 has 14 amino acids. The CDR3 bases are TGTGCCAGCAGTGAAGAACCCAGGAACACTGAAGCTTTCTTT. Its protein product is CASSEEPRNTEAFF.

This clone was observed once. The V and J genes are TRBV18 and TRBJ2-6; D unclear. The CDR3 length is 16 residues. Germline V gives CDR1 KGHSH, CDR2 LQKENI. Trimming pared 2 bases from V and 2 bases from J, leaving 10 bases between. CDR3: CASSPIDGTGANVLTF. The CDR3 DNA follows: TGTGCCAGCTCACCAATTGACGGAACTGGGGCCAACGTCCTGACTTTC.

This chain joins TRBV4-1 and TRBJ2-7; D is unclear. The CDR3 contains 13 residues. V lost 0 bases to trimming and J lost 2 bases, with 5 bases between them. Germline CDR1 reads MGHRA; CDR2 reads YSYEKL. The CDR3 DNA reads TGCGCCAGCAGCCAAGAGGACCCCTACGAGCAGTACTTC. Translated, it gives CASSQEDPYEQYF.

Details on this clone: Other DNA sequences in this sample translate to the same CDR3. The chain's CDR3 is CASSIADNEQFF. Here the CDR3 DNA reads TGTGCCAGTAGTATAGCAGACAATGAGCAGTTCTTC. The chain joins TRBV19 to TRBJ2-1; D unresolved. Trimming cost V 1 base and J 5 bases, with 3 bases left between them. Germline V CDR1 and CDR2: LNHDA, SQIVND (reference sequence). This CDR3 comprises 12 residues. The entire variable domain, with the rest obtained from reference TRBV19 and TRBJ2-1, is as follows: DGGITQSPKYLFRKEGQNVTLSCEQNLNHDAMYWYRQDPGQGLRLIYYSQIVNDFQKGDIAEGYSVSREKKESFPLTVTSAQKNPTAFYLCASSIADNEQFFGPGTRLTVL.

CDR3 coding DNA: TGTGCCAGCAGCCCAGCCCGGGGGGGGACGAACACTGAAGCTTTCTTT. As protein: CASSPARGGTNTEAFF. The chain has TRBV7-2 and TRBJ1-1; tentative D call: TRBD1 (5 bases). The V and J ends lost 5 bases and 1 base respectively, with 17 bases between them. The CDR3 consists of 16 residues. CDR1 is SGHTA, CDR2 FQGNSA, per germline.